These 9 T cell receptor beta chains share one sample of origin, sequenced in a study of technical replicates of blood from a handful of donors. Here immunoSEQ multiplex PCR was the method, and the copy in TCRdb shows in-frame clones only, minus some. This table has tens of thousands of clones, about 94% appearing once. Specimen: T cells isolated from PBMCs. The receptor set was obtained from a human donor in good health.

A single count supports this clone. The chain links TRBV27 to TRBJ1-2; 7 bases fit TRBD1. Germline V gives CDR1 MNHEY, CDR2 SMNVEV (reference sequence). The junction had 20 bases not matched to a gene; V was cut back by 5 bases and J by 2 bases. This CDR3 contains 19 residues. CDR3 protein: CASSPGRRGGINPNYGYTF. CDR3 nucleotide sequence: TGTGCCAGCAGTCCCGGAAGGAGAGGGGGCATAAACCCCAACTATGGCTACACCTTC.

CDR3 region: CSVTGRDLTSGRSRPGEQYF. CDR3 DNA sequence: TGCAGCGTCACCGGGCGGGACCTGACTAGCGGGAGGTCTCGACCGGGGGAGCAGTACTTC. The chain links TRBV29-1 to TRBJ2-7; 13 bases are a match to TRBD2. Trimming cost V 6 bases and J 7 bases; bases outside gene matches: 27. The CDR3 totals 20 residues. The germline gives CDR1 SQVTM, CDR2 ANQGSEA.

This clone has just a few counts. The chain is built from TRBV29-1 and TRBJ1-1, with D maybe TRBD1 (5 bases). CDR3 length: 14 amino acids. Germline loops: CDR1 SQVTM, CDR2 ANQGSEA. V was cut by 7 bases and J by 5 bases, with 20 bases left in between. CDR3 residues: CSGWTVLGDTEAFF. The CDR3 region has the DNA TGCAGCGGGTGGACGGTGCTAGGGGATACTGAAGCTTTCTTT. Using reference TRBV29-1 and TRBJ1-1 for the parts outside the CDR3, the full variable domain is SAVISQKPSRDICQRGTSLTIQCQVDSQVTMMFWYRQQPGQSLTLIATANQGSEATYESGFVIDKFPISRPNLTFSTLTVSNMSPEDSSIYLCSGWTVLGDTEAFFGQGTRLTVV.

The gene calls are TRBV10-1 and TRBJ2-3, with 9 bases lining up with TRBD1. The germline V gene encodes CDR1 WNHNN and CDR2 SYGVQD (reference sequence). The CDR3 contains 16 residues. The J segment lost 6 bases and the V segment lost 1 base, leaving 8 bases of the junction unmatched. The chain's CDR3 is CASSEFSGQGADTQYF. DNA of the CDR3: TGCGCCAGCAGTGAGTTCTCGGGACAGGGTGCCGATACGCAGTATTTT.

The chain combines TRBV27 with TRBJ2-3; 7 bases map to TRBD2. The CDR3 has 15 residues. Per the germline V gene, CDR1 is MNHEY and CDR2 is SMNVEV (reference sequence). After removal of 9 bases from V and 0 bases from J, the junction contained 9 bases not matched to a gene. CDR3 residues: CASQAGFTSTDTQYF. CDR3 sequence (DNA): TGTGCCAGTCAAGCGGGGTTTACTAGCACAGATACGCAGTATTTT.

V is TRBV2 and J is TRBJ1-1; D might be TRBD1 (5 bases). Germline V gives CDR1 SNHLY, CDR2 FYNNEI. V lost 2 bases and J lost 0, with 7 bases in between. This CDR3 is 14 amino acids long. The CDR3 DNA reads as TGTGCCAGCAGTGAAAGGGGTCTGAACACTGAAGCTTTCTTT. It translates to CASSERGLNTEAFF.

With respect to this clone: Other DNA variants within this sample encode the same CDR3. The DNA for the CDR3 is TGTGCCAGTAGTATAACCGGGACTGGGAAAGAGACCCAGTACTTC. Protein: CASSITGTGKETQYF. This chain uses TRBV19 with TRBJ2-5; D is possibly TRBD2 (6 bases). Trimming shortened V by 2 bases and J by 3 bases, and 13 bases separated the two germline ends. This CDR3 contains 15 residues. Germline-derived CDR1 and CDR2 are LNHDA and SQIVND (reference sequence).

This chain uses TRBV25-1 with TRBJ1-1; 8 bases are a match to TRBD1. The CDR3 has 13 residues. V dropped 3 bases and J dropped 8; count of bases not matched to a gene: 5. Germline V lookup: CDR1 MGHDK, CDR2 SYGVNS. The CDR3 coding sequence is TGTGCCAGCAGTGAGGGACAGGCGAACGAAGCTTTCTTT. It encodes CASSEGQANEAFF.

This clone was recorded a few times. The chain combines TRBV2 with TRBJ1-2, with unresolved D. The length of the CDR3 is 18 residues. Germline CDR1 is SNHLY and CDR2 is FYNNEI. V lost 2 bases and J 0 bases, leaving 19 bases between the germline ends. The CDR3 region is CASSELRPRPRSNYGYTF. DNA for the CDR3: TGTGCCAGCAGTGAATTAAGGCCCAGGCCTCGATCTAACTATGGCTACACCTTC.